The rows below give T cell receptor beta chains drawn from one sample of a study of blood T cell repertoires in COVID-19. Method: immunoSEQ multiplex PCR; TCRdb's copy keeps in-frame clones and lacks some. The sample includes fewer than 500,000 clones, 75% to 90% of them seen just once. The sequencing input was peripheral blood. The receptors stem from a woman in her twenties or thirties with active or convalescent COVID-19. Each CDR3 is given with its conserved first and last residue. D genes are given only for firm matches. Not all rows give a size; the values are once, few, many and, for expanded clones, a class.

.	.	TRBV5-4	TRBJ2-7	CASSGGQTYEQYF	TGTGCCAGCAGCGGCGGACAGACCTACGAGCAGTACTTC
once	TRBD1	TRBV2	TRBJ1-3	CASSDDRGEGNTIYF	TGTGCCAGCAGTGACGACAGGGGGGAAGGAAACACCATATATTTT
.	TRBD2	TRBV30	TRBJ2-1	CAWVTSDDEQFF	TGTGCCTGGGTGACTAGCGACGATGAGCAGTTCTTC
.	.	TRBV6-1	TRBJ1-5	CASSEPLGGQPQHF	TGTGCCAGCAGTGAACCGTTGGGCGGGCAGCCCCAGCATTTT
.	TRBD2	TRBV2	TRBJ2-1	CASSGGGTLNEQFF	TGTGCCAGCAGTGGCGGGGGGACGCTTAATGAGCAGTTCTTC
.	TRBD2	TRBV10-3	TRBJ2-3	CAISETSAGTSGGARDTQYF	TGTGCCATCAGTGAGACGAGCGCCGGGACTAGCGGGGGGGCCCGGGATACGCAGTATTTT
.	TRBD1	TRBV5-1	TRBJ1-4	CASSYGQGATGEKLFF	TGCGCCAGCAGCTACGGACAGGGGGCCACTGGGGAAAAACTGTTTTTT
.	.	TRBV12-3/TRBV12-4	TRBJ1-2	CASSLTEDYGYTF	TGTGCCAGCAGTTTGACAGAGGACTATGGCTACACCTTC
.	TRBD1	TRBV29-1	TRBJ1-1	CSVDRVNTEAFF	TGCAGCGTGGACAGGGTGAACACTGAAGCTTTCTTT
once	.	TRBV19	TRBJ1-5	CASSPWEYSNQPQHF	TGTGCCAGTAGTCCCTGGGAGTATAGCAATCAGCCCCAGCATTTT
.	.	TRBV4-2	TRBJ2-3	CASSHLPGAGGDPDTQYF	TGTGCCAGCAGCCATTTACCTGGAGCGGGCGGGGACCCAGATACGCAGTATTTT